The table lists the clone carrying this T cell receptor (beta chain) with a few counts. Its antigen is as yet unknown. These data are taken from a study of cytomegalovirus exposure and HLA in healthy donors. Looking at the study overall: Researchers previously reported finding roughly 120 million unique TCR beta sequences from 170 million or so T cells. Genetic ancestry analysis placed approximately 79% of the 300 to 400 donors that were genotyped in the Caucasian-associated cluster. Broader study findings: Indistinguishable V segments, including TRBV6-2 and TRBV6-3, were excluded.

PCR employed 60 Vbeta and 13 Jbeta primers. Sequencing was performed with immunoSEQ multiplex PCR; in TCRdb, only in-frame clones are kept and a portion is missing. The sample includes about 120,000 clones, 76% of them seen just once. CDR1 MNHEY and CDR2 SVGAGI come from the germline V gene. Deletions cut 5 bases from V and 7 bases from J, with 8 bases between. The CDR3 extends over 11 amino acids. The sequence derives from a woman aged 35 to 49 in good health and CMV-seropositive. Sequencing used PBMCs. The rearrangement joins TRBV6-5 to TRBJ1-1; D not resolved. CDR3 loop: CASSQEGEAFF. CDR3 sequence (DNA): TGTGCCAGCAGTCAGGAGGGTGAAGCTTTCTTT.